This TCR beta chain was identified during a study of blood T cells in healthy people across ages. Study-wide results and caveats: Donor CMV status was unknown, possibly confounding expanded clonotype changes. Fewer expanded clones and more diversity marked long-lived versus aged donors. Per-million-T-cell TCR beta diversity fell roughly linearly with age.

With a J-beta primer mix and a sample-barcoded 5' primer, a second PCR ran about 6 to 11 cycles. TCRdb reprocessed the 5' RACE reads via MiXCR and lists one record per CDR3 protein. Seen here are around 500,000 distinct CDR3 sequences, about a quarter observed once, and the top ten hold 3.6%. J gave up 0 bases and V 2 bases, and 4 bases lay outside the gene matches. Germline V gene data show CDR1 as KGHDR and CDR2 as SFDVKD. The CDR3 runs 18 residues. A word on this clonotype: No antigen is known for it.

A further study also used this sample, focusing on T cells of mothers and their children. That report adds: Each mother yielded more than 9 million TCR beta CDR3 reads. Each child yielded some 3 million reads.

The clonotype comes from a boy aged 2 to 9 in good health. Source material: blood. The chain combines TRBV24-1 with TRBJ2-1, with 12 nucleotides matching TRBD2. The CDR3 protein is CATSDSGTSGLSYNEQFF. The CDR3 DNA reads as TGTGCCACCAGTGATTCGGGGACTAGCGGGCTCTCCTACAATGAGCAGTTCTTC.